This entry lists 2 T cell receptor beta chains sequenced from one sample in a study of T-cell reconstitution after alpha-beta-depleted transplantation in children. General study findings and limits: The authors attributed T-cell counts and diversity one year after transplant mostly to newly produced T cells.

Their antigen targets remain unknown. The TCRbeta library incorporated unique molecular identifiers. TCRdb fed the PCR reads into MiXCR, producing one record per CDR3 protein. The repertoire has about 300,000 distinct CDR3 sequences, almost 8% of them found once; the top ten carry 9.1%. The source was peripheral blood, collected 360 days after TCRalphabeta/CD19-depleted stem cell transplant. The receptor set was obtained from a female patient between 2 and 15 years old who had a stem cell transplant for Fanconi anemia, so the T cells may come from the graft donor.

The chain carries TRBV20-1 and TRBJ2-2, with D possibly matching TRBD1 (6 bases). The germline V gene encodes CDR1 DFQATT and CDR2 SNEGSKA (reference sequence). The V end was cut by 6 bases, the J end by 1 base, with 12 bases between. The CDR3 is made up of 14 amino acids. CDR3 nucleotide sequence: TGCAGTGCCCTGGGGACACAGAACACCGGGGAGCTGTTTTTT. It encodes CSALGTQNTGELFF.

This clonotype was found many times. The genes are TRBV12-3 or TRBV12-4 and TRBJ1-4; D is undetermined. CDR3 size: 16 residues. Trimming stripped 4 bases from V and 4 bases from J, with 16 bases between. The chain's CDR3 is CASSSSAGTGNEKLFF. CDR3 nucleotide sequence: TGTGCCAGCAGTTCATCTGCCGGAACCGGTAATGAAAAACTGTTTTTT.